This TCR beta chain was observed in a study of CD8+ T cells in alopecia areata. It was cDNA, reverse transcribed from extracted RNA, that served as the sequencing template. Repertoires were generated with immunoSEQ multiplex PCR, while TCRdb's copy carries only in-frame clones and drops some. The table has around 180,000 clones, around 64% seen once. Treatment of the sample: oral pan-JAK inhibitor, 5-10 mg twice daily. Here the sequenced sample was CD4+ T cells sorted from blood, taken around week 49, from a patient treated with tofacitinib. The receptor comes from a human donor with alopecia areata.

The CDR3 DNA is TGTGCCACCAGCAGAGATCTCGCAGGGGGAGGCTACACCTTC. This sequence encodes CATSRDLAGGGYTF. The chain employs TRBV15 and TRBJ1-2, with 7 bases that match TRBD1. Per germline, CDR1 LNHNV and CDR2 YYDKDF (reference sequence). V gave up 0 bases and J gave up 8 bases; unmatched junction bases: 6. CDR3 length equals 14 residues.